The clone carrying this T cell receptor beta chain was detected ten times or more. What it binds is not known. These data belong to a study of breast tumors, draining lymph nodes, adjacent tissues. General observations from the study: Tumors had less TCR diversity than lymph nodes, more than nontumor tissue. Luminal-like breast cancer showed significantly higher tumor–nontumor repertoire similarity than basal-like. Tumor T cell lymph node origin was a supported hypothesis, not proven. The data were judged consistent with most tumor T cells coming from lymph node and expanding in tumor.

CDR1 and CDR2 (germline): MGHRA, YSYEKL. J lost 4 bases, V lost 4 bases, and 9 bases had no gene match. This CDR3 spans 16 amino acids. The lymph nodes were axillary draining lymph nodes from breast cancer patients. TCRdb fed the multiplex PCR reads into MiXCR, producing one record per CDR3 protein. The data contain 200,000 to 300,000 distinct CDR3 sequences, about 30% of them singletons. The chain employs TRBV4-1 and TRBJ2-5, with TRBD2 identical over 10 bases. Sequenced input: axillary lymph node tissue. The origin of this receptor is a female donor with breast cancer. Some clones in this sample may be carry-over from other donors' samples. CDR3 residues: CASSRAAGGPVETQYF. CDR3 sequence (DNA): TGCGCCAGCAGCCGAGCAGCGGGAGGGCCTGTAGAGACCCAGTACTTC.